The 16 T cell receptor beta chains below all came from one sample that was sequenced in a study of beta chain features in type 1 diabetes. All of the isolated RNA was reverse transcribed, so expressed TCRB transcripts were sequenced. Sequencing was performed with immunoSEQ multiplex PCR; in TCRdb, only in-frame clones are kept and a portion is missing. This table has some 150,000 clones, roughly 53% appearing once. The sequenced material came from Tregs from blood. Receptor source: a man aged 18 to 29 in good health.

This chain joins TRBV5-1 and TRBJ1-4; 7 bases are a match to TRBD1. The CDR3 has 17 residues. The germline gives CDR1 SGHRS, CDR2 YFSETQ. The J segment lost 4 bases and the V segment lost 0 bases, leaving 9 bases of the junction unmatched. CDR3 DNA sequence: TGCGCCAGCAGCTTGGAACCCTTGACAGGGAGTAATGAAAAACTGTTTTTT. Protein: CASSLEPLTGSNEKLFF.

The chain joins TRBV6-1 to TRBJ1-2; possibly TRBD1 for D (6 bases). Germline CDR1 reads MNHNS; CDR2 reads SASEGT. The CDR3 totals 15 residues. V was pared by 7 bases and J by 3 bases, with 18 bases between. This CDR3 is CASIFLHRADYGYTF. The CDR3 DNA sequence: TGTGCCAGCATCTTCCTGCACAGGGCTGACTATGGCTACACCTTC.

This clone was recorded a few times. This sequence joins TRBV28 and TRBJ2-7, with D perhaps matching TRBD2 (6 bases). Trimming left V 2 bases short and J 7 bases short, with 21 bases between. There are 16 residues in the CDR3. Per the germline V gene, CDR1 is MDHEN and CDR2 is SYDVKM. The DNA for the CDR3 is TGTGCCAGCAGTTTAGGAGGGACTTTACGAGGTTGGGAGCAGTACTTC. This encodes CASSLGGTLRGWEQYF.

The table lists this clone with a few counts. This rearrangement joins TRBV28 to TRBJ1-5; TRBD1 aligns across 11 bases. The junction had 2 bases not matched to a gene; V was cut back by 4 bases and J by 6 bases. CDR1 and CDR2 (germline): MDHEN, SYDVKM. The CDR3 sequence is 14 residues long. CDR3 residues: CASSSDRGLQPQHF. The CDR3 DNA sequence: TGTGCCAGCAGTTCGGACAGGGGGCTTCAGCCCCAGCATTTT.

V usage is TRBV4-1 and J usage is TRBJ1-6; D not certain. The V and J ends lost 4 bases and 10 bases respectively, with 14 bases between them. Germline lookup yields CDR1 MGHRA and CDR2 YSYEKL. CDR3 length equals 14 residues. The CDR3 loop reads CASSPHLRGSPLHF. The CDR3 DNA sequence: TGCGCCAGCAGCCCCCACCTTAGAGGCTCACCCCTCCACTTT.

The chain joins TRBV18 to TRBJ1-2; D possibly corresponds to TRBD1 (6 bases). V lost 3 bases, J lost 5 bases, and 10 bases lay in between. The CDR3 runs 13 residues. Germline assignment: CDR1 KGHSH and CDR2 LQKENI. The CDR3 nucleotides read TGTGCCAGCTCACCGACAGGCTATTATGGCTACACCTTC. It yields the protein CASSPTGYYGYTF.

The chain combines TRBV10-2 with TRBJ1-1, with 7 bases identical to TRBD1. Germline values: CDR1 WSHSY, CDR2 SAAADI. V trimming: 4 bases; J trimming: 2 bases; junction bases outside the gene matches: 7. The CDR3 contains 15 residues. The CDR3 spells CASSGGTVINTEAFF. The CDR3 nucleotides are TGCGCCAGCAGTGGGGGGACAGTGATAAACACTGAAGCTTTCTTT.

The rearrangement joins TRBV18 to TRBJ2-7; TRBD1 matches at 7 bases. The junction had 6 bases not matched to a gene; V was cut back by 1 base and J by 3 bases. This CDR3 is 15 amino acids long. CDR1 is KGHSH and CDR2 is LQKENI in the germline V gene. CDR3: CASSPQRQGSYEQYF. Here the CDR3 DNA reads TGTGCCAGCTCACCACAGAGACAGGGTAGCTACGAGCAGTACTTC.

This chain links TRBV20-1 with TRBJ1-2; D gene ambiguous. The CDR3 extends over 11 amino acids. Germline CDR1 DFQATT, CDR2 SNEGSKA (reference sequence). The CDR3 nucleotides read TGCAGCCTTCGATCGGACTATGGCTACACCTTC. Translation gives CSLRSDYGYTF.

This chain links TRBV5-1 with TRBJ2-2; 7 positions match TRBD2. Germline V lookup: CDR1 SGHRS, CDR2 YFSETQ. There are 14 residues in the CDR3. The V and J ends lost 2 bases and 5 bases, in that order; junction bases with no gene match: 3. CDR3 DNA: TGCGCCAGCAGCTTTTCCGGGGGGACCGGGGAGCTGTTTTTT. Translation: CASSFSGGTGELFF.

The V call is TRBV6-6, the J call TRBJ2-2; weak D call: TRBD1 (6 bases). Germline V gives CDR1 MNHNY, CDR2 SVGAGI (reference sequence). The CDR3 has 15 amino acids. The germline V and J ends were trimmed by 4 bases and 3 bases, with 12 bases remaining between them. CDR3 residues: CASSLRQGYTGELFF. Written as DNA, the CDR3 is TGTGCCAGCAGTTTGCGGCAGGGGTACACCGGGGAGCTGTTTTTT.

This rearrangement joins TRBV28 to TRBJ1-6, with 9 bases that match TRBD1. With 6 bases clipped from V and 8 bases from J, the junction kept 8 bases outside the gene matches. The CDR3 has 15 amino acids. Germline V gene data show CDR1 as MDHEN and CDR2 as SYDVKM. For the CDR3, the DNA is TGTGCCAGCAGCCTACTGGGGGACAGGGATTCACCCCTCCACTTT. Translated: CASSLLGDRDSPLHF.

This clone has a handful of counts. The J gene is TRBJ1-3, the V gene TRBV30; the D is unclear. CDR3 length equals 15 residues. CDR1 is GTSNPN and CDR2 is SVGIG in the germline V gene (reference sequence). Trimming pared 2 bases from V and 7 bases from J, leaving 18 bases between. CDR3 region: CAWSPGLWTGNTIYF. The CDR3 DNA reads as TGTGCCTGGAGTCCCGGGCTCTGGACGGGGAACACCATATATTTT. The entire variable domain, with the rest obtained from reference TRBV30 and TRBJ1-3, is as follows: SQTIHQWPATLVQPVGSPLSLECTVEGTSNPNLYWYRQAAGRGLQLLFYSVGIGQISSEVPQNLSASRPQDRQFILSSKKLLLSDSGFYLCAWSPGLWTGNTIYFGEGSWLTVV.

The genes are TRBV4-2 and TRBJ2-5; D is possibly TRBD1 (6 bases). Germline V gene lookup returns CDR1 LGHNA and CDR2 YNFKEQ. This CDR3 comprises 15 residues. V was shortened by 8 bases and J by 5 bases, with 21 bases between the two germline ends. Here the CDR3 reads CASGKGDTPGETQYF. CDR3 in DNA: TGTGCCAGCGGGAAGGGGGACACCCCGGGTGAGACCCAGTACTTC.

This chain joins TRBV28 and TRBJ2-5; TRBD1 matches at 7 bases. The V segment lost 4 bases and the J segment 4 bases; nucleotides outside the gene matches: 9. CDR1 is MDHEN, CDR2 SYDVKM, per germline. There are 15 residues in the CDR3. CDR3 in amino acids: CASSWATSGGETQYF. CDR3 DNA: TGTGCCAGCAGTTGGGCCACCTCAGGGGGAGAGACCCAGTACTTC.

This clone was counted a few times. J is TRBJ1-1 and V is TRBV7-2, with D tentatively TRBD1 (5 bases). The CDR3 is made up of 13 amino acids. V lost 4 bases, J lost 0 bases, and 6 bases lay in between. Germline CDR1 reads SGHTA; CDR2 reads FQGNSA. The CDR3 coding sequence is TGTGCCAGCAGCTACAGGATGAACACTGAAGCTTTCTTT. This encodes CASSYRMNTEAFF.